The source of this T cell receptor beta chain is a study of OX40 agonist ivuxolimab in advanced cancers. At the level of the study: Ivuxolimab is a fully human IgG2 antibody that activates OX40 (CD134).

If patients had autoimmune disease history or systemic immunosuppression, they were excluded. The repertoire was sequenced with immunoSEQ multiplex PCR; TCRdb's copy has only in-frame clones and lacks some. The sample carries fewer than 100,000 clones, 70% to 85% recorded once. In the case of this clone: The antigen is unknown.

Findings of the study overall: CD4+ and CD8+ blood T cells expanded clonally by week 6 at 0.1 to 3.0 mg/kg.

This TCR was recovered from an adult with an advanced solid tumor such as melanoma, head and neck, liver or kidney cancer. Material: CD4+ or CD8+ T cells sorted from blood, obtained in a trial of the OX40 agonist ivuxolimab.

DNA for the CDR3: TGTGCCAGCAATCCGAGCAATCCGAACACTGAAGCTTTCTTT. The encoded protein is CASNPSNPNTEAFF. The chain has TRBV6-6 and TRBJ1-1; D is unclear. With 7 bases removed from V and 1 base from J, the gap between germline ends came to 13 bases. The CDR3 has 14 amino acids. The germline CDR1 and CDR2 sequences are MNHNY and SVGAGI (reference sequence).